A selection of T cell receptor beta chains follows, all from one sample in a study of blood T cell repertoires in COVID-19. Some clones are missing from TCRdb's copy, which holds only in-frame ones; the method was immunoSEQ multiplex PCR. The data hold about 210,000 clones, with roughly nine tenths observed a single time. The sample was peripheral blood. These receptor sequences come from a man aged 25 to 40 with acute or convalescent COVID-19. The CDR3 runs from the conserved cysteine through the conserved F or W. The D gene is left open where the match is weak. The size field is filled for only some rows; it gives once, few, many or a size class.

d_call,clone_size,v_call,j_call,cdr3_aa,cdr3_nt
NA,NA,TRBV5-1,TRBJ1-2,CASRTGGTKDGGYTF,TGCGCCAGCAGAACGGGCGGGACCAAAGACGGGGGCTACACCTTC
TRBD1,NA,TRBV25-1,TRBJ2-3,CASLPLQGPDTQYF,TGTGCCAGCCTTCCCTTACAGGGGCCAGATACGCAGTATTTT
NA,NA,TRBV30,TRBJ2-1,CAWNPQGGAQQFF,TGTGCCTGGAATCCCCAAGGGGGGGCTCAGCAGTTCTTC
NA,NA,TRBV6-1,TRBJ1-2,CASSEAIGAHYGYTF,TGTGCCAGCAGTGAAGCGATAGGGGCCCACTATGGCTACACCTTC
NA,NA,TRBV9,TRBJ1-1,CASSVGVRATEAFF,TGTGCCAGCAGCGTAGGCGTCAGGGCGACTGAAGCTTTCTTT
TRBD1,NA,TRBV7-9,TRBJ1-5,CASGQGIDQPQHF,TGTGCCAGCGGACAGGGGATCGATCAGCCCCAGCATTTT
TRBD1,NA,TRBV19,TRBJ2-2,CASSGTANTGELFF,TGTGCCAGCTCAGGGACAGCGAACACCGGGGAGCTGTTTTTT
NA,once,TRBV5-1,TRBJ2-5,CASSLLARDVQETQYF,TGCGCCAGCAGCTTGCTAGCGAGGGACGTACAAGAGACCCAGTACTTC
TRBD1,NA,TRBV28,TRBJ1-2,CASSTGQGVGYTF,TGTGCCAGCAGCACCGGACAGGGAGTGGGCTACACCTTC
NA,NA,TRBV5-1,TRBJ1-2,CASNTGQPDFYGYTF,TGCGCCAGCAACACAGGGCAACCAGATTTTTATGGCTACACCTTC
TRBD1,NA,TRBV7-3,TRBJ2-3,CASSLMGSGTVGNTQYF,TGTGCCAGCAGTTTGATGGGCTCCGGGACAGTTGGAAATACGCAGTATTTT
NA,NA,TRBV27,TRBJ1-5,CASKSEQPEQSYNQPQHF,TGTGCCAGCAAGTCTGAACAGCCCGAGCAAAGTTACAATCAGCCCCAGCATTTT
NA,once,TRBV5-4,TRBJ2-1,CASSASYNEQFF,TGTGCCAGCAGCGCCAGTTACAATGAGCAGTTCTTC